One sample yielded the 31 T cell receptor beta chains listed below, sequenced in a study of blood T cell repertoires in COVID-19. Here immunoSEQ multiplex PCR was the method, and the copy in TCRdb shows in-frame clones only, minus some. In the table there are 150,000 to 200,000 clones, around four fifths of which are singletons. Sequenced: peripheral blood. The receptors here all came from a woman in her 70s with COVID-19, enrolled during active disease.

This chain links TRBV2 with TRBJ2-1; 13 positions agree with TRBD2. Trimming at V came to 6 bases and at J to 7 bases, leaving 6 bases not matched to a gene. This CDR3 is 15 amino acids long. Germline CDR1 is SNHLY and CDR2 is FYNNEI. The CDR3 nucleotides are TGTGCCAGCAGCCCAACTAGCGGGGGGGTTAATGAGCAGTTCTTC. Amino acids: CASSPTSGGVNEQFF.

The V gene is TRBV5-1, the J gene TRBJ2-3; 9 bases agree with TRBD1. The V segment lost 0 bases and the J segment 6 bases; nucleotides outside the gene matches: 8. CDR1 is SGHRS, CDR2 YFSETQ, per germline. This CDR3 region has 16 residues. The CDR3 sequence: CASSLEGTGPVDTQYF. The CDR3 bases are TGCGCCAGCAGCTTGGAGGGGACAGGGCCGGTCGATACGCAGTATTTT.

The chain is built from TRBV10-2 and TRBJ2-3; 7 nucleotides agree with TRBD1. Germline V gene sequence: CDR1 WSHSY, CDR2 SAAADI. Germline trimming cut 7 bases from V and 5 bases from J; bases unmatched to any gene: 6. The CDR3 is 13 amino acids. CDR3 DNA sequence: TGCGCCAGCATGACAGGGTCAGGAGATACGCAGTATTTT. Protein sequence: CASMTGSGDTQYF.

V is TRBV19 and J is TRBJ2-7; TRBD2 matches 13 bases. J lost 3 bases, V lost 5 bases, and 4 bases had no gene match. Germline CDR1 reads LNHDA; CDR2 reads SQIVND (reference sequence). CDR3 length: 15 amino acids. The CDR3 here is CASSPTSGGIYEQYV. The CDR3 DNA follows: TGTGCCAGTAGTCCGACTAGCGGGGGGATCTACGAGCAGTACGTC.

V is TRBV28 and J is TRBJ1-2; tentatively, D is TRBD1 (6 bases). The CDR3 runs 13 residues. CDR1 and CDR2 from the germline V gene are MDHEN and SYDVKM. V lost 6 bases and J lost 4, with 12 bases in between. The DNA for the CDR3 is TGTGCCAGCAGACGAGGACAGAGCTATGGCTACACCTTC. Its protein product is CASRRGQSYGYTF.

The chain recombines TRBV18 with TRBJ1-5; D is undetermined. Germline lookup yields CDR1 KGHSH and CDR2 LQKENI. There are 13 residues in the CDR3. Deletions cut 2 bases from V and 7 bases from J, with 9 bases between. The CDR3, as DNA: TGTGCCAGCTCACCAGGGAGAAGCCAGCCCCAGCATTTT. It is translated as CASSPGRSQPQHF.

The J gene is TRBJ1-2, the V gene TRBV2; 10 bases fit TRBD1. The CDR3 has 15 amino acids. V shed 7 bases, J shed 5 bases, and the junction held 10 bases outside the gene matches. CDR1 and CDR2 from the germline V gene are SNHLY and FYNNEI. CDR3 coding DNA: TGTGCCAGCACGGCTGCGACAGGGGGCTCGTATGGCTACACCTTC. Residues: CASTAATGGSYGYTF.

J is TRBJ1-2 and V is TRBV12-3 or TRBV12-4; possibly TRBD1 for D (5 bases). V was pared by 4 bases and J by 4 bases, with 10 bases between. The CDR3 extends over 13 amino acids. CDR3: CASSSHRGYGYTF. The DNA for the CDR3 is TGTGCCAGCAGTTCCCATAGGGGCTATGGCTACACCTTC.

V gene TRBV28 combines with J gene TRBJ2-7; TRBD2 might be the D (5 bases). Trimming took 5 bases from V and 6 from J, leaving 11 bases between them. The germline gives CDR1 MDHEN, CDR2 SYDVKM. The CDR3 contains 12 residues. CDR3 nucleotide sequence: TGTGCCAGCAGTCAGTCAGGACTCGAGCAGTACTTC. It encodes CASSQSGLEQYF.

The V and J genes are TRBV5-1 and TRBJ2-3, with TRBD2 matching over 10 bases. Trimming took 3 bases from V and 5 from J; bases not matched to a gene: 9. Looked up from germline, CDR1 is SGHRS and CDR2 is YFSETQ. CDR3 length: 16 amino acids. The CDR3 region has the DNA TGCGCCAGCAGCTCTACCGGACTAGCGGTTGGAGATACGCAGTATTTT. Protein: CASSSTGLAVGDTQYF.

A single count supports this clone. This rearrangement joins TRBV20-1 to TRBJ1-2; 7 positions agree with TRBD1. The CDR3 has 13 amino acids. J gave up 6 bases and V 3 bases, and 7 bases lay outside the gene matches. Germline V lookup: CDR1 DFQATT, CDR2 SNEGSKA (reference sequence). CDR3 loop: CSASINRGDGYTF. The CDR3, as DNA: TGCAGTGCTAGTATAAACAGGGGAGATGGCTACACCTTC.

This clone appeared a single time. The chain employs TRBV5-1 and TRBJ2-1, with D unresolved. Germline V gene sequence: CDR1 SGHRS, CDR2 YFSETQ. Trimming pared 1 base from V and 1 base from J, leaving 6 bases between. The CDR3 loop spans 14 amino acids. CDR3 nucleotide sequence: TGCGCCAGCAGCTTGTCGGGTTCCTACAATGAGCAGTTCTTC. It translates to CASSLSGSYNEQFF.

The gene calls are TRBV4-1 and TRBJ1-5; D unclear. The CDR3 is 13 amino acids. Germline V gene sequence: CDR1 MGHRA, CDR2 YSYEKL. The V end lost 0 bases, the J end lost 6 bases, and 6 bases lay between the germline ends. The CDR3: CASSQDSGQPQHF. The CDR3 DNA sequence: TGCGCCAGCAGCCAAGATTCAGGTCAGCCCCAGCATTTT.

This chain joins TRBV2 and TRBJ2-6; no clear D gene. This CDR3 has 13 amino acids. The V gene's germline CDR1 is SNHLY and CDR2 FYNNEI. V lost 6 bases and J 0 bases, leaving 3 bases between the germline ends. CDR3 sequence: CASRYSGANVLTF. The CDR3 DNA is TGTGCCAGCAGGTACTCTGGGGCCAACGTCCTGACTTTC.

The chain uses TRBV20-1 and TRBJ2-7, with 8 bases matching TRBD2. CDR3 length: 11 amino acids. Germline V gives CDR1 DFQATT, CDR2 SNEGSKA (reference sequence). CDR3 in DNA: TGCACTAGCGGGTCTCGGTACGAGCAGTACTTC. Its protein is CTSGSRYEQYF.

CDR3 loop: CASSSSVQETQYF. CDR3 bases: TGTGCCAGTAGTTCCTCGGTCCAAGAGACCCAGTACTTC. The V call is TRBV19, the J call TRBJ2-5; D is uncertain. V dropped 5 bases and J dropped 1 base, with 8 bases sitting between them. The germline gives CDR1 LNHDA, CDR2 SQIVND (reference sequence). This CDR3 contains 13 residues.

This chain joins TRBV28 and TRBJ2-2, with TRBD1 identical over 7 bases. The germline V gene encodes CDR1 MDHEN and CDR2 SYDVKM. The CDR3 runs 15 residues. J was trimmed by 7 bases and V by 5 bases; bases with no gene match: 10. The CDR3 here is CASSTIDRVNGELFF. CDR3 in DNA: TGTGCCAGCAGTACGATTGACAGGGTTAACGGGGAGCTGTTTTTT.

The J gene is TRBJ2-7, the V gene TRBV27, with D tentatively TRBD2 (5 bases). Germline assignment: CDR1 MNHEY and CDR2 SMNVEV (reference sequence). The CDR3 is 13 residues long. V dropped 3 bases and J dropped 2 bases, with 8 bases sitting between them. The CDR3 nucleotides read TGTGCCAGCAGTTTTGCCGGGGCCTACGAGCAGTACTTC. It yields the protein CASSFAGAYEQYF.

The rearrangement joins TRBV19 to TRBJ2-3; TRBD2 aligns across 9 bases. CDR3 size: 16 residues. Trimming removed 4 bases from V and 1 base from J; junction bases left unmatched: 6. Germline values: CDR1 LNHDA, CDR2 SQIVND (reference sequence). CDR3 sequence reads: CASSNLGGGGTDTQYF. For the CDR3, the DNA is TGTGCCAGTAGTAATCTTGGCGGGGGGGGCACAGATACGCAGTATTTT.

V is TRBV7-3 and J is TRBJ2-2, with TRBD2 matching over 8 bases. V shed 3 bases and J 6 bases; nucleotides not matched to a gene: 6. The V gene's germline CDR1 is SGHTA and CDR2 FQGTGA. The CDR3 has 15 residues. The CDR3 DNA is TGTGCCAGCAGCTTGGGACTAGGGGGGGCCGGGGAGCTGTTTTTT. It translates to CASSLGLGGAGELFF.

This rearrangement joins TRBV7-8 to TRBJ1-1, with 9 bases lining up with TRBD1. The CDR3 contains 16 residues. The V gene's germline CDR1 is SGHVS and CDR2 FQNEAQ. Unmatched junction bases numbered 7, after V lost 1 base and J lost 4 bases. The CDR3 DNA reads as TGTGCCAGCAGCTTAGAGGGACAGGGTATTAGCACTGAAGCTTTCTTT. Translated: CASSLEGQGISTEAFF.

The chain employs TRBV6-2 or TRBV6-3 and TRBJ2-1; 8 nucleotides match TRBD1. Germline CDR1 and CDR2: MNHEY and SVGEGT. Trimming at V came to 5 bases and at J to 7 bases, leaving 10 bases not matched to a gene. This CDR3 region has 15 residues. CDR3 in amino acids: CASSRPGQGANEQFF. DNA of the CDR3: TGTGCCAGCAGTCGCCCAGGACAGGGAGCGAATGAGCAGTTCTTC.

This clone was seen once. The chain uses TRBV6-5 and TRBJ2-5, with a weak D call TRBD2 (5 bases). V was cut by 8 bases and J by 5 bases, with 12 bases left in between. This CDR3 has 12 amino acids. CDR1 is MNHEY and CDR2 is SVGAGI in the germline V gene. The DNA for the CDR3 is TGTGCCAGCTCCGAGGGAGACGAGACCCAGTACTTC. Translated, it gives CASSEGDETQYF.

This rearrangement joins TRBV7-9 to TRBJ2-1; no firm D call. CDR1 and CDR2 from the germline V gene are SEHNR and FQNEAQ (reference sequence). CDR3 length: 14 amino acids. Deletions cut 5 bases from V and 1 base from J, with 9 bases between. CDR3 nucleotides: TGTGCCAGCAGCCGAGAGGCATCCTACAATGAGCAGTTCTTC. It encodes CASSREASYNEQFF. The full variable domain, completed using reference TRBV7-9 and TRBJ2-1, is DTGVSQNPRHKITKRGQNVTFRCDPISEHNRLYWYRQTLGQGPEFLTYFQNEAQLEKSRLLSDRFSAERPKGSFSTLEIQRTEQGDSAMYLCASSREASYNEQFFGPGTRLTVL.

The genes are TRBV18 and TRBJ1-1; perhaps TRBD1 as D (5 bases). CDR1 and CDR2 from the germline V gene are KGHSH and LQKENI. CDR3 length: 15 residues. V shed 4 bases and J shed 1 base, with 13 bases lying between them. The CDR3 spells CASSQTMTENTEAFF. Here the CDR3 DNA reads TGTGCCAGCTCACAGACCATGACAGAGAACACTGAAGCTTTCTTT.

The V call is TRBV4-1, the J call TRBJ1-6; a weak D match, TRBD1 (5 bases). Trimming stripped 0 bases from V and 7 bases from J, with 13 bases between. Germline V gene sequence: CDR1 MGHRA, CDR2 YSYEKL. This CDR3 has 16 amino acids. Written as DNA, the CDR3 is TGCGCCAGCAGCCAAGATCAGGGCTATGGAAATTCACCCCTCCACTTT. It codes for CASSQDQGYGNSPLHF.

The chain has TRBV27 and TRBJ2-6; 7 bases line up with TRBD1. Germline V gene sequence: CDR1 MNHEY, CDR2 SMNVEV (reference sequence). The CDR3 length is 16 residues. V shed 5 bases and J 2 bases; nucleotides not matched to a gene: 6. The CDR3 loop reads CASSVITGAGANVLTF. The CDR3 DNA reads TGTGCCAGCAGTGTCATTACAGGGGCTGGGGCCAACGTCCTGACTTTC.

The J gene is TRBJ2-3, the V gene TRBV5-1; D is possibly TRBD1 (6 bases). Germline V lookup: CDR1 SGHRS, CDR2 YFSETQ. Trimming removed 7 bases at V and 6 bases at J, with 9 bases between. The CDR3 extends over 11 amino acids. This chain's CDR3 is CASSDRDTQYF. In DNA form, the CDR3 reads TGCGCCAGCTCCGACAGGGATACGCAGTATTTT.

The V call is TRBV30, the J call TRBJ2-1, with no clear D. Trimming removed 0 bases from V and 2 bases from J, with 8 bases in between. Germline loops: CDR1 GTSNPN, CDR2 SVGIG (reference sequence). The length of the CDR3 is 14 residues. The CDR3 DNA sequence: TGTGCCTGGAGTGTACAGAGTGCCTACAATGAGCAGTTCTTC. Amino acids: CAWSVQSAYNEQFF.

J is TRBJ2-7 and V is TRBV7-6; possible D gene TRBD2, 7 bases. V gave up 6 bases and J gave up 6 bases, with 12 bases separating them. CDR1 and CDR2 from the germline V gene are SGHVS and FNYEAQ. The CDR3 loop spans 12 amino acids. The CDR3 coding sequence is TGTGCCAGCAGTACGCGGGGGCGCGAGCAGTACTTC. It is translated as CASSTRGREQYF.

V usage is TRBV19 and J usage is TRBJ1-2; a possible D gene is TRBD1 (5 bases). This CDR3 is built from 14 residues. Germline V CDR1 and CDR2: LNHDA, SQIVND (reference sequence). V was clipped by 3 bases and J by 5 bases, with 13 bases between them. Here the CDR3 reads CASSMRQPPYGYTF. The CDR3 DNA reads as TGTGCCAGTAGTATGCGACAGCCCCCTTATGGCTACACCTTC.